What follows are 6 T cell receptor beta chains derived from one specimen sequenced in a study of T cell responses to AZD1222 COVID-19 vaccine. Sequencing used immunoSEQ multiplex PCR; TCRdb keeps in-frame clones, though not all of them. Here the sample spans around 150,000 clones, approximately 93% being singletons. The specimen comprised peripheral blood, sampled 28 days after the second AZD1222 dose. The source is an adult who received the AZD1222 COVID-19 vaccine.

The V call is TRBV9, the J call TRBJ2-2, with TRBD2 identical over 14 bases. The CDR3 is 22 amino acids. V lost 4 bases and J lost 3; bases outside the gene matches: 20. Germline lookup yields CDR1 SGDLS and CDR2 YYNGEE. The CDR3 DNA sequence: TGTGCCAGCAGCCCTACTTCTACCCCGGGACTAGCGGGAGCCGGGGACACCGGGGAGCTGTTTTTT. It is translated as CASSPTSTPGLAGAGDTGELFF.

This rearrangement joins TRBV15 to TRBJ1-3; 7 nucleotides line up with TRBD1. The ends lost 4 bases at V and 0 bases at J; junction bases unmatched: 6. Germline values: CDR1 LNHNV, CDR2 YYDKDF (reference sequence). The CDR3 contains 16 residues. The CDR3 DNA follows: TGTGCCACCAGCAAGACAGGGACCAACTCTGGAAACACCATATATTTT. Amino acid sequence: CATSKTGTNSGNTIYF. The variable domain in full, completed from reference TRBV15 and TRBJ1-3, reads DAMVIQNPRYQVTQFGKPVTLSCSQTLNHNVMYWYQQKSSQAPKLLFHYYDKDFNNEADTPDNFQSRRPNTSFCFLDIRSPGLGDTAMYLCATSKTGTNSGNTIYFGEGSWLTVV.

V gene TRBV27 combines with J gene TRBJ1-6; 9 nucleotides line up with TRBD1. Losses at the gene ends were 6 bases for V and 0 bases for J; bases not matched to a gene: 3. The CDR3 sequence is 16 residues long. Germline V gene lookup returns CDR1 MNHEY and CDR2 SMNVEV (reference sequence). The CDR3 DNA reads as TGTGCCAGCAGACGACAGGGGGACTCCTATAATTCACCCCTCCACTTT. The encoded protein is CASRRQGDSYNSPLHF.

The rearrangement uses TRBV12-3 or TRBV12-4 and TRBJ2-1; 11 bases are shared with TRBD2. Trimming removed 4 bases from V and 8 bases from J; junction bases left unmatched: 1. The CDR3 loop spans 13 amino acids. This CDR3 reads CASSSGLADEQFF. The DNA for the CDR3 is TGTGCCAGCAGTTCGGGACTAGCGGATGAGCAGTTCTTC.

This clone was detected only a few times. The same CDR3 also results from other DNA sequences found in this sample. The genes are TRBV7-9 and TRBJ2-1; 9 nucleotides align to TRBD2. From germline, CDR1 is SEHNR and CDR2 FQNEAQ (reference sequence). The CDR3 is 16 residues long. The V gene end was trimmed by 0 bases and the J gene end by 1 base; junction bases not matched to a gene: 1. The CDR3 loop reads CASSLALAGSYNEQFF. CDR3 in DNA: TGTGCCAGCAGCTTAGCTCTAGCGGGATCCTACAATGAGCAGTTCTTC.

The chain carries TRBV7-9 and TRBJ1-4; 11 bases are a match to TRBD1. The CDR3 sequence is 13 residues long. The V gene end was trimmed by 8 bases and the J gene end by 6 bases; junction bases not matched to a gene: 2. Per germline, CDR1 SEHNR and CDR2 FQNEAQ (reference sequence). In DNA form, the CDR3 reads TGTGCCAGCGGACAGGGGGCTTATGAAAAACTGTTTTTT. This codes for CASGQGAYEKLFF.